Below are 14 T cell receptor beta chains sequenced from a single sample in a study of T cell changes during pregnancy in multiple sclerosis. Sequenced by immunoSEQ multiplex PCR; TCRdb stores in-frame clones only, minus some. The sample records approximately 44,000 clones, under 95% being singletons. The sample consisted of CD4+ T cells from peripheral blood mononuclear cells, taken in the third trimester of pregnancy. Source of these receptors: a female donor with multiple sclerosis, enrolled in a pregnancy study.

The chain carries TRBV7-9 and TRBJ2-1; 10 nucleotides line up with TRBD2. CDR3 size: 14 residues. J gave up 9 bases and V 6 bases, and 8 bases lay outside the gene matches. The germline CDR1 and CDR2 sequences are SEHNR and FQNEAQ (reference sequence). This chain's CDR3 is CASRHLAGEGEQFF. In DNA form, the CDR3 reads TGTGCCAGCAGACATCTAGCGGGAGAAGGTGAGCAGTTCTTC. Complete variable domain (other parts from reference TRBV7-9 and TRBJ2-1): DTGVSQNPRHKITKRGQNVTFRCDPISEHNRLYWYRQTLGQGPEFLTYFQNEAQLEKSRLLSDRFSAERPKGSFSTLEIQRTEQGDSAMYLCASRHLAGEGEQFFGPGTRLTVL.

The rearrangement uses TRBV19 and TRBJ2-1; D gene unclear. Germline values: CDR1 LNHDA, CDR2 SQIVND (reference sequence). Trimming removed 7 bases from V and 0 bases from J, with 10 bases in between. The CDR3 has 14 residues. The CDR3 DNA reads TGTGCCAGTAAAGCCCCGGGCTCCTACAATGAGCAGTTCTTC. Protein sequence: CASKAPGSYNEQFF.

This clone was seen only a few times. This chain links TRBV6-5 with TRBJ2-7; D might be TRBD1 (6 bases). The CDR3 sequence is 12 residues long. V was clipped by 8 bases and J by 2 bases, with 10 bases between them. Germline V gives CDR1 MNHEY, CDR2 SVGAGI. The CDR3 here is CASGQLPYEQYF. For the CDR3, the DNA is TGTGCCAGCGGACAGCTCCCCTACGAGCAGTACTTC.

This clone was picked up a small number of times. J is TRBJ2-5 and V is TRBV14; no clear D gene. Trimming removed 4 bases from V and 9 bases from J, with 12 bases in between. The CDR3 is 12 amino acids. Germline V gene data show CDR1 as SGHDN and CDR2 as FVKESK. The CDR3 region is CASSPISTAQYF. The CDR3 DNA is TGTGCCAGCAGCCCCATATCAACGGCCCAGTACTTC.

The chain has TRBV7-6 and TRBJ2-2, with D possibly matching TRBD2 (5 bases). CDR3 length: 16 residues. Trimming took off 5 bases at V and 4 bases at J, with 17 bases between the two ends. The germline CDR1 and CDR2 sequences are SGHVS and FNYEAQ. The CDR3 coding sequence is TGTGCCAGCAGCCGAACCGGTAGCGTGGGCACCGGGGAGCTGTTTTTT. Protein product: CASSRTGSVGTGELFF.

The CDR3 sequence is CACLRGLLNNTGELFF. As DNA, the CDR3 is TGTGCCTGTTTACGAGGGCTCCTGAATAACACCGGGGAGCTGTTTTTT. This chain joins TRBV30 and TRBJ2-2; possibly TRBD2 for D (5 bases). The V gene lost 6 bases and the J gene lost 2 bases, with 19 bases spanning the gap. CDR3 size: 16 residues. Germline CDR1 and CDR2: GTSNPN and SVGIG (reference sequence). Looking up the rest from reference TRBV30 and TRBJ2-2 gives the full variable domain: SQTIHQWPATLVQPVGSPLSLECTVEGTSNPNLYWYRQAAGRGLQLLFYSVGIGQISSEVPQNLSASRPQDRQFILSSKKLLLSDSGFYLCACLRGLLNNTGELFFGEGSRLTVL.

V gene TRBV6-5 combines with J gene TRBJ2-3; TRBD2 might be the D (5 bases). Germline CDR1 is MNHEY and CDR2 is SVGAGI. The CDR3 is 15 amino acids. Trimming shortened V by 6 bases and J by 6 bases, and 19 bases separated the two germline ends. DNA of the CDR3: TGTGCCAGCAGCCCGACCGGGAATATCTTCGATACGCAGTATTTT. It specifies CASSPTGNIFDTQYF.

The chain uses TRBV10-3 and TRBJ2-5; perhaps TRBD1 as D (5 bases). CDR1 and CDR2 (germline): ENHRY, SYGVKD. Deletions cut 0 bases from V and 5 bases from J, with 13 bases between. This CDR3 has 15 amino acids. DNA for the CDR3: TGTGCCATCAGTGAGTCAATAGGGGCGATTGAGACCCAGTACTTC. It yields the protein CAISESIGAIETQYF.

The rearrangement links TRBV7-2 to TRBJ2-7; tentatively, D is TRBD2 (6 bases). Germline values: CDR1 SGHTA, CDR2 FQGNSA. CDR3 length equals 13 residues. V was trimmed by 7 bases and J by 7 bases, leaving 17 bases between them. As DNA, the CDR3 is TGTGCCAGCAACAACCCTCCCCGGGGGGAGCAGTACTTC. Amino acids: CASNNPPRGEQYF.

This clone was picked up one time. V gene TRBV19 combines with J gene TRBJ2-5; D gene unclear. CDR3 size: 13 residues. Germline-derived CDR1 and CDR2 are LNHDA and SQIVND (reference sequence). V dropped 5 bases and J dropped 5 bases, with 12 bases sitting between them. As DNA, the CDR3 is TGTGCCAGTAGTGTTCCCCAATTGGAGACCCAGTACTTC. It codes for CASSVPQLETQYF.

This chain connects TRBV7-9 to TRBJ2-1; 10 bases are shared with TRBD2. V shed 5 bases and J 0 bases; nucleotides not matched to a gene: 13. The CDR3 is 19 residues long. From germline, CDR1 is SEHNR and CDR2 FQNEAQ (reference sequence). CDR3 in DNA: TGTGCCAGCAGCCAAGGGGGACTAGCGACTAAGAGCTCCTACAATGAGCAGTTCTTC. Translated, it gives CASSQGGLATKSSYNEQFF.

The chain uses TRBV20-1 and TRBJ2-3, with D maybe TRBD2 (5 bases). Germline V lookup: CDR1 DFQATT, CDR2 SNEGSKA (reference sequence). CDR3 length: 11 amino acids. V was shortened by 7 bases and J by 3 bases, with 8 bases between the two germline ends. The CDR3 sequence is CSVWRTDTQYF. Here the CDR3 DNA reads TGCAGTGTTTGGAGGACAGATACGCAGTATTTT.

This sequence joins TRBV15 and TRBJ1-1; 9 bases map to TRBD1. With 5 bases clipped from V and 2 bases from J, the junction kept 9 bases outside the gene matches. This CDR3 is built from 16 residues. Germline V gene data show CDR1 as LNHNV and CDR2 as YYDKDF (reference sequence). CDR3 nucleotide sequence: TGTGCCACCAGCCATGGGGGACAGGGAGGAAACACTGAAGCTTTCTTT. As protein: CATSHGGQGGNTEAFF.

The CDR3 spells CASSTPGTGPDYEQYF. The CDR3 nucleotides are TGTGCCAGCAGCACACCCGGGACAGGGCCAGACTACGAGCAGTACTTC. The chain joins TRBV28 to TRBJ2-7, with TRBD1 matching 9 bases. V trimming: 6 bases; J trimming: 3 bases; junction bases outside the gene matches: 12. The CDR3 covers 16 residues. Germline CDR1 reads MDHEN; CDR2 reads SYDVKM.